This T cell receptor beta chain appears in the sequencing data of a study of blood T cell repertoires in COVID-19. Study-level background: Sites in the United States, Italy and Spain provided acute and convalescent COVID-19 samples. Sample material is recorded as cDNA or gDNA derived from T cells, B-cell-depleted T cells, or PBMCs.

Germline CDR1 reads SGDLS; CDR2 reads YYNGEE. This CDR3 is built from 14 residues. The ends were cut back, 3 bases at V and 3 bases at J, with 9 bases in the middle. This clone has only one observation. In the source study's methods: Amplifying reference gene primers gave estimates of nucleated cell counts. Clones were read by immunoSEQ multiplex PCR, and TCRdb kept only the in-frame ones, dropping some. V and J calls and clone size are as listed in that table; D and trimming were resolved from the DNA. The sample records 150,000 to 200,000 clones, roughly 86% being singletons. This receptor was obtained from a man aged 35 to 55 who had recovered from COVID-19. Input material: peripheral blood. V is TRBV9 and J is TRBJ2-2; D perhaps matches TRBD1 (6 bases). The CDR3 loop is CASSGTEDTGELFF. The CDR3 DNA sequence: TGTGCCAGCAGCGGGACAGAGGACACCGGGGAGCTGTTTTTT.